This TCR beta chain came from a study of blood T cell repertoires in COVID-19. Turning to the study itself: There were acute and convalescent COVID-19 samples, and they came from the United States, Italy and Spain. The analysed material was cDNA or gDNA that came from T cells, B-cell-depleted T cells, or PBMCs.

Per germline, CDR1 MNHEY and CDR2 SMNVEV (reference sequence). The V gene lost 5 bases and the J gene lost 0 bases, with 17 bases spanning the gap. This CDR3 is built from 17 residues. How the authors handled the data: Reference gene primer amplification in the assay estimated nucleated cell counts. Sequencing was performed with immunoSEQ multiplex PCR; in TCRdb, only in-frame clones are kept and a portion is missing. V, J and clone size derive from that table, while D and trimming were established from the DNA sequence. The table lists about 98,000 clones, approximately 84% of them singletons, with around a tenth in the top ten.

The gene calls are TRBV27 and TRBJ2-1; D gene unclear. Sequencing was done on a sample of peripheral blood. This TCR came from a woman of 80 years or more with acute or convalescent COVID-19. CDR3 amino acids: CASSLTWPWYSYNEQFF. CDR3 DNA: TGTGCCAGCAGTCTTACCTGGCCTTGGTACTCCTACAATGAGCAGTTCTTC.